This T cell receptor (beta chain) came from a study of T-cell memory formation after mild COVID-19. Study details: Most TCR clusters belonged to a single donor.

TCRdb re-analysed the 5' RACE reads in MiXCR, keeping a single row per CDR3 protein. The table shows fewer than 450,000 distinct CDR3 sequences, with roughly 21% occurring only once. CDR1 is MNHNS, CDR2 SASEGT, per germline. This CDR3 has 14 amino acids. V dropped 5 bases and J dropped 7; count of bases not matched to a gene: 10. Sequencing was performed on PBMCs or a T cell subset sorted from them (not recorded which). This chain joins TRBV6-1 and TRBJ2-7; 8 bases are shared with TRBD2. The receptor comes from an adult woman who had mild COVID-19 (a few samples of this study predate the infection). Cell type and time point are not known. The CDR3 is CASSTNPGGFEQYF. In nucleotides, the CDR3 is TGTGCCAGCAGTACCAATCCGGGAGGGTTTGAGCAGTACTTC.